This T cell receptor (beta chain) stems from a study of blood T cell repertoires in COVID-19. V lost 2 bases and J lost 5, with 16 bases in between. Germline loops: CDR1 SGHVS, CDR2 FQNEAQ. This CDR3 is 15 amino acids long. Sequencing used immunoSEQ multiplex PCR; TCRdb keeps in-frame clones, though not all of them. The sample lists roughly 380,000 clones; 85% were seen once. The chain is built from TRBV7-8 and TRBJ2-7; a weak D match, TRBD1 (6 bases). The clonotype was recovered from a woman aged 18 to 35 with acute or convalescent COVID-19. The sample was peripheral blood. The CDR3 is CASSLNQGSPHEQYF. CDR3 in DNA: TGTGCCAGCAGCTTAAATCAGGGGAGTCCCCACGAGCAGTACTTC.